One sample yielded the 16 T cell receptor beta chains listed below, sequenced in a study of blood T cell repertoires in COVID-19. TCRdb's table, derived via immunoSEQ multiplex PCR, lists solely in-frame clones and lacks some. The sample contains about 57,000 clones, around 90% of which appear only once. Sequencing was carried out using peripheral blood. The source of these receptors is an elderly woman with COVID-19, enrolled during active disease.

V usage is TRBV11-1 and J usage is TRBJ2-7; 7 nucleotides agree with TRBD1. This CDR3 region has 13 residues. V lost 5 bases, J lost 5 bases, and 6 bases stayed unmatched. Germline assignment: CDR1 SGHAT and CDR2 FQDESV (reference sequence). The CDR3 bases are TGTGCCAGCAGCGGACAGGTCTTCAACGAGCAGTACTTC. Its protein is CASSGQVFNEQYF.

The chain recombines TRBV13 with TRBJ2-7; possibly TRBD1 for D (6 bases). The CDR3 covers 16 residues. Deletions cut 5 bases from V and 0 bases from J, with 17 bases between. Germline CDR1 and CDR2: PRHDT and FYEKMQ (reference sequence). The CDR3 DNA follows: TGTGCCAGCAGCCCTATCCGGACAGTACTCTCCTACGAGCAGTACTTC. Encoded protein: CASSPIRTVLSYEQYF.

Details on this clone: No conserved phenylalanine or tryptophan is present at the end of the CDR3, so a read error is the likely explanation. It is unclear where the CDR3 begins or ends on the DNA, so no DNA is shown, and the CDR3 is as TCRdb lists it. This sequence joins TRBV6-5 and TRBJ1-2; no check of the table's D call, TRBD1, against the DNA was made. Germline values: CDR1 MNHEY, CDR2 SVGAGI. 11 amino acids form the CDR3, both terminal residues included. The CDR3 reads CASSRQHSLYI.

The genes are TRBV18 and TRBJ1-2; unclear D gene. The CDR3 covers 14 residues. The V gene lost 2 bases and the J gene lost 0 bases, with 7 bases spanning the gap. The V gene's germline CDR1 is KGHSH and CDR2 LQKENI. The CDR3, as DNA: TGTGCCAGCTCACCAAGTCAGACTAACTATGGCTACACCTTC. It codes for CASSPSQTNYGYTF.

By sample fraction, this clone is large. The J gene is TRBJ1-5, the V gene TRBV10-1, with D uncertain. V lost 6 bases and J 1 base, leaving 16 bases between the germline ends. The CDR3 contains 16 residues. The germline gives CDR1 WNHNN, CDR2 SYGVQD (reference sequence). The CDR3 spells CASSPETDPSNQPQHF. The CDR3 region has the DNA TGCGCCAGCAGCCCGGAGACCGACCCAAGCAATCAGCCCCAGCATTTT.

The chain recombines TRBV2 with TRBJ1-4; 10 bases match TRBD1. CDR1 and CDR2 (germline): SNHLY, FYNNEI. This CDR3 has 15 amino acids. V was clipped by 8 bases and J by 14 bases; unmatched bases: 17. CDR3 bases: TGTGCCAGCTCTACGCCGGGACAGGGGTTTGTAAATCTGTTTTTT. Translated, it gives CASSTPGQGFVNLFF.

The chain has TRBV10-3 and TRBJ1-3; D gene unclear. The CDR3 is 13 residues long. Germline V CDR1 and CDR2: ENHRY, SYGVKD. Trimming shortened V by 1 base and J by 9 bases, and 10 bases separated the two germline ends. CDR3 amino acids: CAISEYTPGTIYF. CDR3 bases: TGTGCCATCAGTGAGTACACCCCAGGCACCATATATTTT.

The CDR3 region has the DNA TGTGCCAGCAGCGTACTAGCGGGGGGGTACGAGCAGTACTTC. It translates to CASSVLAGGYEQYF. The chain combines TRBV9 with TRBJ2-7, with TRBD2 identical over 12 bases. The CDR3 has 14 residues. Per the germline V gene, CDR1 is SGDLS and CDR2 is YYNGEE. Trimming cost V 1 base and J 4 bases; bases outside gene matches: 0.

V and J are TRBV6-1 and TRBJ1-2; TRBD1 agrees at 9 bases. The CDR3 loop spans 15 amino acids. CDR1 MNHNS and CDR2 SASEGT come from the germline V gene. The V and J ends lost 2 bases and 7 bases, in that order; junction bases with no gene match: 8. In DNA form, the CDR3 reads TGTGCCAGCAGTGAATCCCGGACAGGGGTCGGTGGCTACACCTTC. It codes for CASSESRTGVGGYTF.

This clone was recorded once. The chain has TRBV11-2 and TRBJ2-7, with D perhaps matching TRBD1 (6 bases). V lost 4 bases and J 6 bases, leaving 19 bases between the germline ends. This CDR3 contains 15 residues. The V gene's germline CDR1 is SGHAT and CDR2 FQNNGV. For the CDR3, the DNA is TGTGCCAGCAGCTCCCTCGGGACACCCTTCGGCGAGCAGTACTTC. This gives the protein CASSSLGTPFGEQYF.

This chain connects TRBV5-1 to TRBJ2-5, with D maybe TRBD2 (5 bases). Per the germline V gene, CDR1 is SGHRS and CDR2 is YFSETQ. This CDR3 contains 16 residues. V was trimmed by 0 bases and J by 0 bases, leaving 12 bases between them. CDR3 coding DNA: TGCGCCAGCAGCTTGGCGGGATCGGGGTACCAAGAGACCCAGTACTTC. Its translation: CASSLAGSGYQETQYF.

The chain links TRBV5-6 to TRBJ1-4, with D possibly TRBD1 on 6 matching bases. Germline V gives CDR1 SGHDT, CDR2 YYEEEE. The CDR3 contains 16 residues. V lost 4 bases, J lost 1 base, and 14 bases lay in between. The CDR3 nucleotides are TGTGCCAGCAGCAAACAGGGATCTGGAACTAATGAAAAACTGTTTTTT. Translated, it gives CASSKQGSGTNEKLFF.

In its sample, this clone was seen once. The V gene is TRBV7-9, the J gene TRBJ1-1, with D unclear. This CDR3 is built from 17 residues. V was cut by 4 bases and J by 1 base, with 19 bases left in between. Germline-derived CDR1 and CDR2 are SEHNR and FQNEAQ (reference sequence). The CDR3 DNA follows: TGTGCCAGCAGCTCCAGTGGCGGAGGACTCTCGAACACTGAAGCTTTCTTT. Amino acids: CASSSSGGGLSNTEAFF.

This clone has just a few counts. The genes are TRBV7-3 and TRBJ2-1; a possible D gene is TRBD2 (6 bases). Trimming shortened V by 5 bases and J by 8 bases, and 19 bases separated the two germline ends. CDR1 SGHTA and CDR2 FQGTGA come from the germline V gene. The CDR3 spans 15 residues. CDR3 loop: CASSHGSWGSDEQFF. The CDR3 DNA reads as TGTGCCAGCAGCCACGGGAGCTGGGGGAGCGATGAGCAGTTCTTC.

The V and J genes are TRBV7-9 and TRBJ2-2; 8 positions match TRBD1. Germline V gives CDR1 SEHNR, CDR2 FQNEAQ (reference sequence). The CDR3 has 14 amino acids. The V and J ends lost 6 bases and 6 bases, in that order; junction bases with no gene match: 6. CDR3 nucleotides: TGTGCCAGCAGACCAGGACAGGGTGCCGGGGAGCTGTTTTTT. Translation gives CASRPGQGAGELFF.

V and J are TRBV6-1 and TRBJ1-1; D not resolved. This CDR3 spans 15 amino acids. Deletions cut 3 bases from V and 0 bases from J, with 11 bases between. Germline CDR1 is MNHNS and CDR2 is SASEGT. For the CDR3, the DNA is TGTGCCAGCAGTGATAAGCGGAGGGTGAACACTGAAGCTTTCTTT. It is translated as CASSDKRRVNTEAFF.